The rows below give T cell receptor beta chains drawn from one sample of a study of T cell changes during pregnancy in multiple sclerosis. Some clones are missing from TCRdb's copy, which holds only in-frame ones; the method was immunoSEQ multiplex PCR. This table has approximately 70,000 clones, 91% appearing once. Source: peripheral blood, taken in the third trimester of pregnancy. These receptor sequences come from a female donor in good health, enrolled as a control in a pregnancy study. CDR3s include the opening cysteine and the closing phenylalanine or tryptophan. The D gene is left open where the match is weak. Clone size is given for some rows only: seen once, a few or many times, or a class if the clone is expanded.

V	J	D	size	CDR3	DNA
TRBV13	TRBJ1-6	-	-	CASSLDRDTTNSPLHF	TGTGCCAGCAGCTTAGACCGGGACACCACTAATTCACCCCTCCACTTT
TRBV11-2	TRBJ2-5	-	-	CASSLDHSRGQETQYF	TGTGCCAGCAGCTTAGATCATTCAAGGGGGCAAGAGACCCAGTACTTC
TRBV7-9	TRBJ2-7	TRBD2	once	CASSLWAGGSYEQYF	TGTGCCAGCAGCTTATGGGCGGGAGGCTCCTACGAGCAGTACTTC
TRBV6-5	TRBJ2-7	-	-	CASSYRGTSYEQYF	TGTGCCAGCAGTTACCGGGGTACCTCCTACGAGCAGTACTTC
TRBV4-3	TRBJ1-2	-	-	CASSPSTQGNYGYTF	TGCGCCAGCAGCCCCAGCACTCAGGGGAACTATGGCTACACCTTC
TRBV7-2	TRBJ1-6	TRBD1	-	CASSRPSGQGHSPLHF	TGTGCCAGCAGCCGCCCGTCAGGACAGGGACATTCACCCCTCCACTTT
TRBV5-1	TRBJ1-2	-	-	CASSLEADTGGYTF	TGCGCCAGCAGCTTGGAGGCCGATACGGGTGGCTACACCTTC
TRBV15	TRBJ2-5	-	-	CATSRGGIQETQYF	TGTGCCACCAGCAGAGGCGGCATCCAAGAGACCCAGTACTTC
TRBV5-1	TRBJ2-3	-	-	CASSERGHDSTDTQYF	TGCGCCAGCAGCGAAAGGGGACATGATAGCACAGATACGCAGTATTTT
TRBV5-6	TRBJ1-1	-	-	CASSPGTSTPGAFF	TGTGCCAGCAGCCCCGGGACATCAACCCCAGGGGCTTTCTTT
TRBV10-1	TRBJ2-5	-	-	CASSLGGTGEETQYF	TGCGCCAGCAGCCTGGGGGGTACCGGGGAAGAGACCCAGTACTTC
TRBV7-9	TRBJ2-1	-	-	CASSPTTYNEQFF	TGTGCCAGCAGCCCGACTACTTACAATGAGCAGTTCTTC
TRBV5-6	TRBJ2-7	-	-	CASSLFRVIPVEQYF	TGTGCCAGCAGCTTGTTCAGGGTAATCCCCGTAGAGCAGTACTTC
TRBV19	TRBJ2-5	TRBD1	-	CASSLPWDRGSGETQYF	TGTGCCAGTAGTCTCCCGTGGGACAGGGGAAGTGGGGAGACCCAGTACTTC
TRBV23-1	TRBJ1-2	TRBD1	-	CASITGGPYYGYTF	TGCGCCAGTATTACAGGGGGCCCATACTATGGCTACACCTTC
TRBV11-2	TRBJ1-2	TRBD1	once	CASSMTGGLGDYGYTF	TGTGCCAGCAGCATGACAGGGGGATTGGGTGACTATGGCTACACCTTC
TRBV14	TRBJ1-2	TRBD1	-	CASSQERGRHYGYTF	TGTGCCAGCAGCCAAGAAAGGGGGCGTCACTATGGCTACACCTTC
TRBV19	TRBJ1-2	-	once	CASSTRKYGYTF	TGTGCCAGTAGTACCAGGAAATATGGCTACACCTTC
TRBV29-1	TRBJ1-2	-	-	CSVEAPGDPNYGYTF	TGCAGCGTTGAGGCCCCGGGAGATCCTAACTATGGCTACACCTTC
TRBV11-3	TRBJ2-1	-	-	CASSLRGPPYDEQFF	TGTGCCAGCAGCCTTCGAGGGCCCCCATACGATGAGCAGTTCTTC
TRBV7-2	TRBJ1-2	-	-	CASSPRTTRDSLPYTF	TGTGCCAGCAGCCCTCGTACCACCCGGGATTCTCTGCCCTACACCTTC